The entry below gives a single T cell receptor (beta chain) sequence along with its context. Its antigen is not known. Original processing methods: Junction-only immunoSEQ sequences carried no quality scores, so filtering differed. TCRdb's copy holds only in-frame clones and misses some; the assay was immunoSEQ multiplex PCR. That table supplies the V and J calls and clone size; D and trimming were determined from the DNA. Of roughly 2 million clones in the sample, approximately 96% were seen once. This sample is part of a study of shared clonotypes between healthy human individuals. Study-level findings and limits: When naive CD4 clonotypes were compared across several donors, about 5% were shared.

Germline-derived CDR1 and CDR2 are MRHNA and SNTAGT. The CDR3 loop spans 14 amino acids. V lost 3 bases to trimming and J lost 8 bases, with 13 bases between them. Donors were healthy HIV-negative adults without recent acute infections or vaccinations. The chain has TRBV6-4 and TRBJ1-4, with TRBD1 as a possible D gene (6 bases). What was sequenced was naive CD4+ T cells sorted from blood. Subset meaning: CD45RA+ positively selected. This TCR was recovered from a man younger than 35 in good health. The CDR3 nucleotides are TGTGCCAGCAGTGAAACAGGGATAGGCGAAAAACTGTTTTTT. Translated, it gives CASSETGIGEKLFF.